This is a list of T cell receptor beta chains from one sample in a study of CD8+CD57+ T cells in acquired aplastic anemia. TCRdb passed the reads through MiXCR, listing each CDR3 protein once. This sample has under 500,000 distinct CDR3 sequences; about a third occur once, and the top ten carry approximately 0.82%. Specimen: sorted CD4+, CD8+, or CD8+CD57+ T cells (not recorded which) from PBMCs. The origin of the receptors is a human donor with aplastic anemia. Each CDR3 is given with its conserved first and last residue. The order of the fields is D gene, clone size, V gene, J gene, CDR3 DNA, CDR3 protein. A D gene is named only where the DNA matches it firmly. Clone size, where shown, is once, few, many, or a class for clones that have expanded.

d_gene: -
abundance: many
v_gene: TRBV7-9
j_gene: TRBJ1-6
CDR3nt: TGTGCCAGCAGCCAAACGACAGGCGCTTCTCATTCACCCCTCCACTTT
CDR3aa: CASSQTTGASHSPLHF

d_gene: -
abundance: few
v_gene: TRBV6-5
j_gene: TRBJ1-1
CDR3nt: TGTGCCAGCAGTTACGCAGACGCGAACACTGAAGCTTTCTTT
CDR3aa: CASSYADANTEAFF

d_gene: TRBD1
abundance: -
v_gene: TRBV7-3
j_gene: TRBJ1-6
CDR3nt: TGTGCCAGCAGCGAAGACAGGGGAAGTTCACCCCTCCACTTT
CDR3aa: CASSEDRGSSPLHF

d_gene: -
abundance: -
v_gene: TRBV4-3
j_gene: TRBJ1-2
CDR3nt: TGCGCCAGCAGCCAAGACCACATTCAGGGGCCGGGCTATGGCTACACCTTC
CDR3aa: CASSQDHIQGPGYGYTF

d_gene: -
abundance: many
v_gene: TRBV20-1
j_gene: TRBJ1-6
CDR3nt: TGCAGTGCTAGAGATCGCAGGGCAGGGGAGCATAATTCACCCCTCCACTTT
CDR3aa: CSARDRRAGEHNSPLHF

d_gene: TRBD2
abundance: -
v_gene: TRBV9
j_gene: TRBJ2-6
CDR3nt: TGTGCCAGCAGCGTAGGGACTAGCGGGAGAGGTGGGGCCAACGTCCTGACTTTC
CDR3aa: CASSVGTSGRGGANVLTF

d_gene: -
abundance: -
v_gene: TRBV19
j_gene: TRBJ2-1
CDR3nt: TGTGCCAGTAGTATTTTGCCAGGGACCCGTCTGGGGTACAATGAGCAGTTCTTC
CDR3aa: CASSILPGTRLGYNEQFF

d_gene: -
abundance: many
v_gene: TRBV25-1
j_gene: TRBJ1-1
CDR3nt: TGTGCCAGCAGTGAAATCCGAGCTGCCAACACTGAAGCTTTCTTT
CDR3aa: CASSEIRAANTEAFF

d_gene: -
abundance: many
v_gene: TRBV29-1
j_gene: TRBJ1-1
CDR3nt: TGCAGCGTCCAGAACACTGAAGCTTTCTTT
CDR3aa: CSVQNTEAFF

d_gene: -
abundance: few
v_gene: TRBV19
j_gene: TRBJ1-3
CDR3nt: TGTGCCAGCCTAGACTTTTTCTCTGGAAACACCATATATTTT
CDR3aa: CASLDFFSGNTIYF

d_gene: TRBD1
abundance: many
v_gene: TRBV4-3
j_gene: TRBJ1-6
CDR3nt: TGCGCCAGCAGCCAACTTCTAGGACAGGGGGCTTCACCCCTCCACTTT
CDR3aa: CASSQLLGQGASPLHF

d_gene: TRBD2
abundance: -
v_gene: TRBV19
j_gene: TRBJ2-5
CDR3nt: TGTGCCAGTAGTATGGGGCGGGCTAGCGGGACAAAGCAAGAGACCCAGTACTTC
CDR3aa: CASSMGRASGTKQETQYF

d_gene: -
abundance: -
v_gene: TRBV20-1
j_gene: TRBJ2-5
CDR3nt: TGCAGTGCTAGACATCCGGGAGTAGGCCCAGAGACCCAGTACTTC
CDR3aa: CSARHPGVGPETQYF

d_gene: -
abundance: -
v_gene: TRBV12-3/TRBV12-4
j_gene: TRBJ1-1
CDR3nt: TGTGCCAGCAGTACGGGACTCGCGGCTGAAGCTTTCTTT
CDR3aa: CASSTGLAAEAFF

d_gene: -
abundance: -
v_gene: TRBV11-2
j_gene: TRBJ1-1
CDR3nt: TGTGCCAGCAGCTTAGGGCAGATGTACACTGAAGCTTTCTTT
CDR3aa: CASSLGQMYTEAFF

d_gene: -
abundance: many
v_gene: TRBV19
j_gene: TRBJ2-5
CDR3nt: TGTGCCAGTAGTCCCCGTTGGAGGGTAGAGACCCAGTACTTC
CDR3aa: CASSPRWRVETQYF

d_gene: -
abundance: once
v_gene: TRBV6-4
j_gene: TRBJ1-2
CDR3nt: TGTGCCAGCAGTGACGGGACATCCTCCCATGGCTACACCTTC
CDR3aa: CASSDGTSSHGYTF

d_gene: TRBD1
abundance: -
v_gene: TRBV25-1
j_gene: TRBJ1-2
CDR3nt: TGTGCCAGCAGTTTATTAGTTGTAAGGGGGCGTAGTGGCTACACCTTC
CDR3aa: CASSLLVVRGRSGYTF

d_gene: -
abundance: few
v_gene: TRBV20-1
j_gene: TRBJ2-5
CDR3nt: TGCAGTGCTAGAGCTCGTCTCCCCCTCGACATACAAGAGACCCAGTACTTC
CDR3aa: CSARARLPLDIQETQYF

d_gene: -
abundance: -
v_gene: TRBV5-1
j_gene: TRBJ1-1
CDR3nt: TGCGCCAGCAGCTTGGAAGGGGGGGCTGGCACTGAAGCTTTCTTT
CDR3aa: CASSLEGGAGTEAFF

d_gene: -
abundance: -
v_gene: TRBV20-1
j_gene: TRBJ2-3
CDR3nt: TGCAGTGTAGGTGCCCGGGACATCAGCACAGATACGCAGTATTTT
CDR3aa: CSVGARDISTDTQYF

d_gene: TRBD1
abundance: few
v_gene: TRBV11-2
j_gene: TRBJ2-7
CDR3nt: TGTGCCAGCAGCTTAGGGGGGGGACAGGGCCTTTTCAGCTCCTACGAGCAGTACTTC
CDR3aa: CASSLGGGQGLFSSYEQYF

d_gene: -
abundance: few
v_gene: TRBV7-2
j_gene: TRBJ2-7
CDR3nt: TGTGCCAGCAGCTCCGGCAACGAGCAGTACTTC
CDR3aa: CASSSGNEQYF

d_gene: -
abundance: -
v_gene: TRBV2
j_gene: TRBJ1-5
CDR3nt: TGTGCCAGCAGCTTCGGGGGCCGCAATCAGCCCCAGCATTTT
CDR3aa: CASSFGGRNQPQHF

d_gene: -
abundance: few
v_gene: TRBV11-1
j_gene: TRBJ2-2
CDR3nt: TGTGCCAGCAGCTTAGCATCTTTCAAAAAGACCGGGGAGTTGTTTTTT
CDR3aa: CASSLASFKKTGELFF

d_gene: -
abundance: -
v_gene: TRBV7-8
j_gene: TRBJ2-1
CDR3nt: TGTGCCAGCAGCCCAAGTGGGCGGGGAGCCTACAATGAGCAGTTCTTC
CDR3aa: CASSPSGRGAYNEQFF

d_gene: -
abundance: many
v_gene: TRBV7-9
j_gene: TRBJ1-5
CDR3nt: TGTGCCAGCAGTCTAGACTTGAATCAGCCCCAGCATTTT
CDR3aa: CASSLDLNQPQHF

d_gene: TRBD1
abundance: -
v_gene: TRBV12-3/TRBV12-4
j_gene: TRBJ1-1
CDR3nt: TGTGCCAGCAGTAATACAGGGGTTCACACTGAAGCTTTCTTT
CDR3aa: CASSNTGVHTEAFF

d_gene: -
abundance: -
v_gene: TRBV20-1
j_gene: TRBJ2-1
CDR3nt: TGCAGTGCTAGGGACCAGTCCCAGGGGCAGTTCTTC
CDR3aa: CSARDQSQGQFF

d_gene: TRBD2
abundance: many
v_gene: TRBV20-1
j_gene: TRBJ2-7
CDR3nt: TGCAGTGCTAGAGTTCAGCGGGGTCTGACCTACGAGCAGTACTTC
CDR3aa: CSARVQRGLTYEQYF

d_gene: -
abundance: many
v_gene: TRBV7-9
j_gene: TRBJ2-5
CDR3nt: TGTGCCAGCAGCCGGAACCAAGAGACCCAGTACTTC
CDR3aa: CASSRNQETQYF

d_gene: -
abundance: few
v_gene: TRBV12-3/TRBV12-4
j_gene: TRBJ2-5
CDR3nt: TGTGCCAGCAAAACAGGGTACGAGACCCAGTACTTC
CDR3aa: CASKTGYETQYF

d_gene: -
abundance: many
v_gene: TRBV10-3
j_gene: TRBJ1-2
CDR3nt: TGTGCCATCAGTGCCGACGGGACCGCGACTTACACCTTC
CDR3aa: CAISADGTATYTF

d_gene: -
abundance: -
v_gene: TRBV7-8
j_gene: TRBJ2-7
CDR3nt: TGTGCCAGCAGCTTAAAGCGTGCAGGGTTCTTCTCCTACGAGCAGTACTTC
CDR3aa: CASSLKRAGFFSYEQYF

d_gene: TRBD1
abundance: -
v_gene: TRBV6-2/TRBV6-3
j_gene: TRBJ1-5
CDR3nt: TGTGCCAGCAGGACCGGGACAGGATGGGGTCAGCCCCAGCATTTT
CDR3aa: CASRTGTGWGQPQHF

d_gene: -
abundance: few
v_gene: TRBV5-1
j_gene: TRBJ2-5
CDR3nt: TGCGCCAGCAGCTTGGTGGGGGTACGAGAGACCCAGTACTTC
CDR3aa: CASSLVGVRETQYF

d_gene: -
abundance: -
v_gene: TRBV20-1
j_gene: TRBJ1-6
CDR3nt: TGCAGTGCTAGAGATTCGGGGGGTGCGAATAATTCACCCCTCCACTTT
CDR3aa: CSARDSGGANNSPLHF

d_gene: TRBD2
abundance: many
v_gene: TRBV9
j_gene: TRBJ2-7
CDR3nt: TGTGCCAGCAGCCCAGGACTAGCGGGGATGACTTACGAGCAGTACTTC
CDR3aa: CASSPGLAGMTYEQYF

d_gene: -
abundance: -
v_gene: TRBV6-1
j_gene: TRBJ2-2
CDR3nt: TGTGCCAGCAGAAAAGGGGCCAGAATCTACACCGGGGAGCTGTTTTTT
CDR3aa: CASRKGARIYTGELFF

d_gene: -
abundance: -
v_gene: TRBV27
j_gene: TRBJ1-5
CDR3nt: TGTGCCAGCAGTTTGCTGGGGCAAAATCAGCCCCAGCATTTT
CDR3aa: CASSLLGQNQPQHF

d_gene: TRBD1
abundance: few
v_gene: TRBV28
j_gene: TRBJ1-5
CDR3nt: TGTGCCAGCAGTACCGACAGGGGAAGCAATCAGCCCCAGCATTTT
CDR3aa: CASSTDRGSNQPQHF